This T cell receptor (beta chain) was obtained from a study of cytomegalovirus exposure and HLA in healthy donors. CDR3 length: 14 residues. V shed 6 bases and J 1 base; nucleotides not matched to a gene: 4. From germline, CDR1 is SEHNR and CDR2 FQNEAQ (reference sequence). This clone was detected only once. Its antigen is undetermined. Study-level findings and limits: Most TCR sequences proved rare, with some public TCRs found in many donors. The sole available immune exposure information was CMV serostatus. As a later analysis showed, several of the most significant clusters appeared to be linked to common viral pathogens. A missense variant in DCLRE1C was later tied to TCR beta V- and J-gene trimming.

PCR employed 60 Vbeta and 13 Jbeta primers. The repertoire was sequenced with immunoSEQ multiplex PCR; TCRdb's copy has only in-frame clones and lacks some. Of 150,000 to 180,000 clones in the sample, 80% were seen once. The clonotype was recovered from a man aged 30 to 45 in good health and CMV-seropositive. The sequenced sample consisted of PBMCs. The rearrangement uses TRBV7-9 and TRBJ1-1, with 8 bases aligning to TRBD1. CDR3 DNA sequence: TGTGCCAGCAGGTCAGGGGGCCCGAACACTGAAGCTTTCTTT. Translated: CASRSGGPNTEAFF.